This T cell receptor beta chain was profiled in a study of T cell responses to AZD1222 COVID-19 vaccine. Study conclusions and caveats: White British donors predominated, females outnumbered males, and clonal diversity was possibly underestimated. There were repertoire samples only from the period after the peak T cell response.

On this clone itself: Its cognate antigen is unknown.

Data came from immunoSEQ multiplex PCR; TCRdb stores just in-frame clones and leaves some out. This repertoire shows about 48,000 clones, about 86% found once; its top ten account for around 6.5%. Germline V gene lookup returns CDR1 SGHTA and CDR2 FQGNSA. The CDR3 spans 15 residues. The V and J ends lost 7 bases and 1 base respectively, with 13 bases between them. The chain employs TRBV7-2 and TRBJ2-2, with D maybe TRBD1 (6 bases). The receptor was derived from an adult who received the AZD1222 COVID-19 vaccine. The material sequenced was peripheral blood, taken 28 days after the second AZD1222 dose. The CDR3 bases are TGTGCCAGCATTACTGACAGGCAGAACACCGGGGAGCTGTTTTTT. It translates to CASITDRQNTGELFF.